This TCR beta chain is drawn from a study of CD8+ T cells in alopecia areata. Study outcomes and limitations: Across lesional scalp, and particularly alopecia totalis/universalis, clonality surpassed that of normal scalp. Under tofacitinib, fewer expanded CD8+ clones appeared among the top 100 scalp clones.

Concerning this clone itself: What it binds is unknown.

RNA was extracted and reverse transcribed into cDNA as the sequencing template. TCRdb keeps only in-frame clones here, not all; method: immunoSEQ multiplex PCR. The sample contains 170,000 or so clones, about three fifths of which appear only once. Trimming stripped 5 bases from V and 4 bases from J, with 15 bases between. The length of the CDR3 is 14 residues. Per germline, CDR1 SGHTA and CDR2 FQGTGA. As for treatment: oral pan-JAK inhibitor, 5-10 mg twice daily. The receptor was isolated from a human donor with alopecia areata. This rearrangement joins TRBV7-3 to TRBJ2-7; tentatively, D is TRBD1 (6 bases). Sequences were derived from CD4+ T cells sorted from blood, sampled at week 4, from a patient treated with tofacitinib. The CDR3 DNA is TGTGCCAGCAGCCCGCACCCCGACAGGTACGAGCAGTACTTC. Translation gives CASSPHPDRYEQYF.